This T cell receptor (beta chain) was recorded in a study of OX40 agonist ivuxolimab in advanced cancers. For the study at large: The patients' treatment was ivuxolimab, an agonistic anti-OX40 (CD134) antibody. Partial responses were observed in three patients, of whom one had hepatocellular carcinoma and two had cutaneous melanoma.

As concerns this clone: Its antigen is unknown.

The study's findings and limits: At 0.1-3.0 mg/kg, partial responders had clonal expansion among the lowest observed.

CDR3 size: 18 residues. Germline V lookup: CDR1 MGHRA, CDR2 YSYEKL. V shed 3 bases and J 0 bases; nucleotides not matched to a gene: 12. The table came from immunoSEQ multiplex PCR; TCRdb's copy has only in-frame clones and leaves some out. Of tens of thousands of clones in the sample, around 80% were seen once. The chain employs TRBV4-1 and TRBJ1-2, with TRBD1 matching over 8 bases. The sample here was CD4+ or CD8+ T cells sorted from blood, taken in a trial of the OX40 agonist ivuxolimab. This sequence originates from an adult with an advanced solid tumor such as melanoma, head and neck, liver or kidney cancer. The CDR3 region is CASSQADLNRGANYGYTF. CDR3 bases: TGCGCCAGCAGCCAGGCAGATTTGAACAGGGGGGCTAACTATGGCTACACCTTC.